This T cell receptor beta chain comes out of a study of CD8 T cells in Susac syndrome. About the research overall: Patients with Susac syndrome were therapy-naive, taking corticosteroids, with some also receiving intravenous immunoglobulin, or taking intravenous immunoglobulin alone at the time their blood was drawn.

It was with random hexamers that roughly 0.5 to 1 ug RNA was reverse transcribed. An immunoSEQ multiplex PCR generated amplified TCR beta CDR3 products spanning 54 Vbeta and 13 Jbeta. One entry per CDR3 protein, called by TCRdb with MiXCR from the immunoSEQ multiplex PCR reads. This sample carries about 90,000 distinct CDR3 sequences, approximately 96% of them seen once, and the ten largest clones take around 0.62%. The germline V and J ends were trimmed by 1 base and 4 bases, with 4 bases remaining between them. The CDR3 length is 11 residues. Germline V gene sequence: CDR1 SQVTM, CDR2 ANQGSEA. This receptor was obtained from a human donor with Susac syndrome. What was sequenced was CD8+ T cells from PBMCs. This chain connects TRBV29-1 to TRBJ1-2; D is ambiguous. For the CDR3, the DNA is TGCAGCGTTGAAGGGGCCTATGGCTACACCTTC. This sequence encodes CSVEGAYGYTF.